The TCR beta chain described here comes from a study of regulatory T cells in long-lasting Graves disease. Whole-study results and caveats: Persistent disease favored TRBV28, TRBJ1-2 and TRBJ2-5.

Arm-PCR of CDR3 regions and iRepertoire HTBI primers were used to build TCR beta libraries. In TCRdb, the multiplex PCR reads were re-called with MiXCR into one record per CDR3 protein. The sample holds 440,000 or so distinct CDR3 sequences, 15% to 20% seen once. CDR1 is SGHTA and CDR2 is FQGNSA in the germline V gene. The CDR3 is made up of 14 amino acids. Between the trimmed V and J ends, which lost 4 bases and 2 bases, there was a span of 12 bases. This clonotype showed up many times. Its antigen is as yet unknown. Time point defined: newly diagnosed GD, antithyroid drugs for less than 3 months. The authors made the TCR library using RNA they extracted from PBMCs. This sample also belongs to another study, concerning T cells in Graves' hyperthyroidism and ophthalmopathy.

Sequencing was performed on peripheral blood mononuclear cells (PBMCs), taken at new diagnosis, from a patient treated with antithyroid drugs. The genes are TRBV7-2 and TRBJ2-7; either TRBD1 or TRBD2 may supply D (5 bases each). The sequence came from a woman aged 25-40 years with Graves disease. CDR3 amino acids: CASSSLGGPYEQYF. Written as DNA, the CDR3 is TGTGCCAGCAGCTCTCTTGGGGGTCCCTACGAGCAGTACTTC.